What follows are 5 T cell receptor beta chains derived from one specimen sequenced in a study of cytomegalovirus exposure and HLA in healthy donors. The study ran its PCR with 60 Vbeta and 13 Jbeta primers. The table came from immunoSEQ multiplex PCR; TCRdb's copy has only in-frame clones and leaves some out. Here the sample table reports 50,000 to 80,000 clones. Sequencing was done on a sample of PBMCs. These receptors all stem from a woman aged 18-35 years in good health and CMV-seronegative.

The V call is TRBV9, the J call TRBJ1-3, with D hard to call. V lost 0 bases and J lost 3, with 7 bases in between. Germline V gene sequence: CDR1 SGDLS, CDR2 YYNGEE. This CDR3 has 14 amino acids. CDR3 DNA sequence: TGTGCCAGCAGCGTAGGCACGGTTGGAAACACCATATATTTT. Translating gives CASSVGTVGNTIYF.

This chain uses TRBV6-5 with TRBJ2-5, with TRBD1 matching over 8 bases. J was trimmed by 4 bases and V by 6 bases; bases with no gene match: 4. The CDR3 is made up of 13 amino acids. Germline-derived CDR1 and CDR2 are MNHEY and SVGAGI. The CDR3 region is CASRRTGRETQYF. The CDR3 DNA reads TGTGCCAGCAGGAGGACAGGGCGAGAGACCCAGTACTTC.

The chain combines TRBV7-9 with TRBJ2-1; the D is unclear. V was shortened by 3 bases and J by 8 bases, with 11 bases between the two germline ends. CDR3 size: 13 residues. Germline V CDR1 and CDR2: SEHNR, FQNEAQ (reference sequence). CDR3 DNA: TGTGCCAGCAGCTTGGCTTCTCCATATGAGCAGTTCTTC. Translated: CASSLASPYEQFF.

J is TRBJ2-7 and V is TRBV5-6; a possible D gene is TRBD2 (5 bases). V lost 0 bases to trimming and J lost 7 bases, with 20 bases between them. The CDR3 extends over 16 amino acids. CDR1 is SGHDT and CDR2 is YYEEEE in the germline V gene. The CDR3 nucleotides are TGTGCCAGCAGCTTGGCCCTCCGAGGGCTAAGTTCGGAGCAGTACTTC. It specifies CASSLALRGLSSEQYF.

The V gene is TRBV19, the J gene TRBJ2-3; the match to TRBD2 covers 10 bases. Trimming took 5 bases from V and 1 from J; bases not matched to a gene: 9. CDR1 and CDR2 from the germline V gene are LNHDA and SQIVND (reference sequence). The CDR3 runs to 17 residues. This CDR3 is CASSRSSGSQGTDTQYF. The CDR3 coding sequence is TGTGCCAGTAGTCGTTCTAGCGGGAGTCAGGGCACAGATACGCAGTATTTT. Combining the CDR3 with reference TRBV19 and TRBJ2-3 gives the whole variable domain DGGITQSPKYLFRKEGQNVTLSCEQNLNHDAMYWYRQDPGQGLRLIYYSQIVNDFQKGDIAEGYSVSREKKESFPLTVTSAQKNPTAFYLCASSRSSGSQGTDTQYFGPGTRLTVL.